This T cell receptor beta chain was identified during a study of T cell responses to AZD1222 COVID-19 vaccine (dated by TCRdb to the early 2020s). With respect to the entire study: TCR sequencing was performed for over 230 trial participants, of whom about 210 were given two doses of AZD1222 and around 25 were given two doses of MenACWY control vaccine. Enrollment into the trials was organized by age into subgroups of 18-55, 56-69 and 70-plus years, and those subgroups contained roughly 140, 27 and 60 TCR-sequenced participants, respectively. Broad study findings and their caveats: Nearly half of unique spike-specific TCRs reportedly recognized epitopes outside regions mutated in the B.1.351 and B.1.1.7 variants. In the small 56-69-year group, the increase in depth fell short of significance, most likely because of low power. Spike-specific TCR breadth and depth rose significantly after two AZD1222 doses compared with day 0 and with MenACWY recipients. Only a handful of AZD1222 recipients were SARS-CoV-2 seropositive at baseline, limiting conclusions about previously exposed vaccinees. Vaccine-associated CD4 TCRs spanned the whole spike protein, with dominant responses in regions 160-218 and 743-854. Participants were mostly white British and included more females than males, and it was suggested by the authors that clonal diversity may have been underestimated. No day 14 peak-response samples were available, so repertoires were characterized only after the peak T cell response.

The time point label, as the study defines it: about 28 days (+/-7) after the second vaccine dose. Because spike-specific TCR depth and breadth did not differ between the two schedules, AZD1222 recipients who got a second dose at roughly 4 weeks were pooled with those who got a second dose at roughly 12 weeks. The vaccinee samples were drawn from two UK trials, COV001 and COV002, one of which was a single-blind randomized controlled phase 2/3 trial testing AZD1222 (ChAdOx1 nCoV-19) in healthy adults. Trial participant PBMC samples were collected at day 0 and day 28 after the second dose for TCRbeta chain sequencing. The CDR3 regions of human TCRbeta chains were analyzed by immunosequencing. As for the authors' bioinformatics: TCRs in the repertoires were matched against a reference library of SARS-CoV-2-specific TCRs that had been generated with the MIRA antigen-specificity platform. Breadth meant the fraction of unique TCRs that were SARS-CoV-2-associated, whereas depth meant the fraction of total T cells that were SARS-CoV-2-associated. Each spike-specific TCR was assigned to its reactive spike region and to a CD4 or CD8 class using the MIRA data. Log10-transformed breadth and depth values were compared by one-way ANOVA with Sidak's multiple comparisons tests. TCRdb stores this immuneACCESS table with in-frame sequences only. Part of the clones is absent; in the studies checked, under half of the shortfall reflects unresolved V genes, and no reason is known for the rest. D and trimming come from the DNA, and the V and J calls and clone size come from that table. The sample includes 110,000 to 150,000 clones, with under 95% observed a single time. The ten top clones hold less than 2.5% of the sample.

About this clone itself: Its antigen has not been determined. Per-nucleotide qualities are absent, and no much larger clonotype sits a single base away.

CDR1 and CDR2 were assigned from the germline V gene as MNHNS and SASEGT. V loses 3 bases of germline sequence and J loses 2 bases, and the interval between the two ends is 8 bases. The CDR3 measures 14 amino acids from cysteine to phenylalanine. The read is trimmed to its CDR3 DNA, 42 bases read in frame from base 1. The chain couples TRBV6-1 to TRBJ1-5, with TRBD1 perhaps the D gene, on 6 matching bases. Sequenced here: peripheral blood, sampled 28 days after the second AZD1222 dose. The TCR was taken from an adult who received the AZD1222 COVID-19 vaccine. CDR3 loop: CASSEGAGNQPQHF. The DNA is TGTGCCAGCAGTGAGGGGGCTGGCAATCAGCCCCAGCATTTT.